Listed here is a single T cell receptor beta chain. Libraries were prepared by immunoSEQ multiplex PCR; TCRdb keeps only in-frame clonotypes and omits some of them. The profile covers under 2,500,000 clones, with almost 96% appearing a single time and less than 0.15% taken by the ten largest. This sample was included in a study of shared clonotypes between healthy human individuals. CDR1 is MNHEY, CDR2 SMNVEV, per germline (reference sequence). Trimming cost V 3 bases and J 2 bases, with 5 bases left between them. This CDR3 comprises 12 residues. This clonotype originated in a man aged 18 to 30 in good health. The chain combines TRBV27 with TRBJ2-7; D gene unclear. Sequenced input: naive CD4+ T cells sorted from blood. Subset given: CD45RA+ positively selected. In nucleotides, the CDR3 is TGTGCCAGCAGTTTCCCCACCTACGAGCAGTACTTC. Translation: CASSFPTYEQYF.